This passage covers 20 T cell receptor beta chains from one sample sequenced in a study of a mutant IDH1 vaccine in newly diagnosed glioma. Time point of the sample: baseline, week 1 (first vaccination visit). Stated treatment: pre-vaccination baseline after standard-of-care therapy. Data came from immunoSEQ multiplex PCR; TCRdb stores just in-frame clones and leaves some out. The top ten hold approximately 2.4% of the sample, which has some 56,000 clones, 75% to 95% seen once. The sequences come from PBMCs, collected from a glioma patient treated with radiotherapy, temozolomide or both. All receptors come from a man aged 50 to 60 with glioma.

The chain recombines TRBV7-6 with TRBJ1-5, with D maybe TRBD1 (5 bases). CDR3 length: 13 residues. Between the trimmed V and J ends, which lost 5 bases and 6 bases, there was a span of 11 bases. Germline V gene data show CDR1 as SGHVS and CDR2 as FNYEAQ. CDR3 bases: TGTGCCAGCAGCGGGGATGGGGCTCAGCCCCAGCATTTT. This sequence encodes CASSGDGAQPQHF.

This rearrangement joins TRBV7-2 to TRBJ2-1, with D perhaps TRBD1 (6 bases). V lost 1 base and J 8 bases, leaving 15 bases between the germline ends. Per the germline V gene, CDR1 is SGHTA and CDR2 is FQGNSA. This CDR3 is 15 amino acids long. The CDR3 nucleotides are TGTGCCAGCAGCTTAGGGGGGCCTCGGGTGGATGAGCAGTTCTTC. Protein: CASSLGGPRVDEQFF.

The chain uses TRBV6-6 and TRBJ1-2, with D unclear. Germline-derived CDR1 and CDR2 are MNHNY and SVGAGI (reference sequence). The CDR3 is 14 amino acids. Trimming removed 2 bases from V and 0 bases from J, with 7 bases in between. CDR3 bases: TGTGCCAGCAGTTACACCGAGGCTAACTATGGCTACACCTTC. As protein: CASSYTEANYGYTF.

This sequence joins TRBV7-2 and TRBJ2-7; 8 bases align to TRBD1. The V gene's germline CDR1 is SGHTA and CDR2 FQGNSA. Trimming removed 5 bases from V and 3 bases from J; junction bases left unmatched: 9. The CDR3 consists of 15 residues. CDR3 in amino acids: CASSSGRGPVYEQYF. Here the CDR3 DNA reads TGTGCCAGCAGCAGCGGCAGGGGGCCTGTCTACGAGCAGTACTTC.

The chain combines TRBV2 with TRBJ2-2, with 7 bases fitting TRBD1. The V gene's germline CDR1 is SNHLY and CDR2 FYNNEI. The J segment lost 4 bases and the V segment lost 6 bases, leaving 11 bases of the junction unmatched. The CDR3 is 16 amino acids. Written as DNA, the CDR3 is TGTGCCAGCAGCCGCAGACAGGGTTTGAGCACCGGGGAGCTGTTTTTT. It encodes CASSRRQGLSTGELFF.

V gene TRBV19 combines with J gene TRBJ2-1, with 9 bases aligning to TRBD2. The CDR3 is made up of 14 amino acids. Germline V gene lookup returns CDR1 LNHDA and CDR2 SQIVND (reference sequence). With 6 bases clipped from V and 5 bases from J, the junction kept 5 bases outside the gene matches. Here the CDR3 reads CASRASGIHNEQFF. CDR3 nucleotide sequence: TGTGCCAGTAGAGCTAGCGGGATCCACAATGAGCAGTTCTTC.

The J gene is TRBJ1-1, the V gene TRBV13; unclear D gene. Germline lookup yields CDR1 PRHDT and CDR2 FYEKMQ (reference sequence). The CDR3 contains 12 residues. V gave up 3 bases and J gave up 6 bases, with 8 bases separating them. The CDR3 reads CASSFDGPEAFF. In nucleotides, the CDR3 is TGTGCCAGCAGCTTCGACGGGCCTGAAGCTTTCTTT.

The CDR3, as DNA: TGTGCCAGCAGCCAAGAGACAGCGAGGGAGCAGTACTTC. Amino acid sequence: CASSQETAREQYF. The chain has TRBV4-2 and TRBJ2-7, with a weak D call TRBD1 (5 bases). Germline CDR1 and CDR2: LGHNA and YNFKEQ. This CDR3 is built from 13 residues. Trimming took off 0 bases at V and 7 bases at J, with 10 bases between the two ends.

This chain connects TRBV7-9 to TRBJ2-1; 13 bases are shared with TRBD2. The V and J ends lost 1 base and 4 bases, in that order; junction bases with no gene match: 1. In germline, CDR1 is SEHNR, CDR2 FQNEAQ (reference sequence). CDR3 length: 16 amino acids. CDR3 in DNA: TGTGCCAGCAGCTTAGTGGGACTAGCGGGATACAATGAGCAGTTCTTC. This translates into CASSLVGLAGYNEQFF.

This chain links TRBV6-5 with TRBJ1-5; D possibly corresponds to TRBD1 (6 bases). The V end was cut by 6 bases, the J end by 3 bases, with 15 bases between. Germline V gene data show CDR1 as MNHEY and CDR2 as SVGAGI. The CDR3 extends over 15 amino acids. CDR3: CASRPRTGTNQPQHF. CDR3 in DNA: TGTGCCAGCAGGCCACGAACAGGGACCAATCAGCCCCAGCATTTT.

The J gene is TRBJ1-3, the V gene TRBV6-6; D is undetermined. Per germline, CDR1 MNHNY and CDR2 SVGAGI (reference sequence). Trimming took 7 bases from V and 0 from J, leaving 13 bases between them. The CDR3 length is 15 residues. For the CDR3, the DNA is TGTGCCAGCACCCATCGACCGCACTCTGGAAACACCATATATTTT. It codes for CASTHRPHSGNTIYF.

This clone has a handful of counts. The chain's CDR3 is CASSSISGSVSNEQFF. In DNA, the CDR3 is TGCGCCAGCAGTTCTATAAGCGGGAGCGTCAGCAATGAGCAGTTCTTC. The V call is TRBV5-1, the J call TRBJ2-1, with TRBD2 matching 8 bases. CDR3 length: 16 amino acids. Germline V gives CDR1 SGHRS, CDR2 YFSETQ. Germline trimming cut 5 bases from V and 6 bases from J; bases unmatched to any gene: 13. Full variable domain (missing parts from reference TRBV5-1 and TRBJ2-1): KAGVTQTPRYLIKTRGQQVTLSCSPISGHRSVSWYQQTPGQGLQFLFEYFSETQRNKGNFPGRFSGRQFSNSRSEMNVSTLELGDSALYLCASSSISGSVSNEQFFGPGTRLTVL.

The rearrangement links TRBV19 to TRBJ2-2, with a tentative D call TRBD1 (6 bases). The V end was cut by 6 bases, the J end by 4 bases, with 15 bases between. Germline V gives CDR1 LNHDA, CDR2 SQIVND (reference sequence). The CDR3 has 15 residues. This chain's CDR3 is CASSDGQLGTGELFF. The CDR3 DNA sequence: TGTGCCAGTAGCGATGGACAGTTGGGCACCGGGGAGCTGTTTTTT.

Note on this clone: The junction departs from the called germline gene at one end, perhaps through a read error. The chain recombines TRBV7-7 with TRBJ2-2; perhaps TRBD1 as D (6 bases). Germline CDR1 reads SSHAT; CDR2 reads FNYEAQ (reference sequence). CDR3 length: 14 amino acids. As DNA, the CDR3 is TGTGCTAGCAGCCCGTTGTGGGGGCCCGGGGAGCTGTTTTTT. This sequence encodes CASSPLWGPGELFF.

The gene calls are TRBV5-4 and TRBJ1-2; D gene uncertain. Germline V gene lookup returns CDR1 SGHNT and CDR2 YYREEE (reference sequence). V lost 0 bases to trimming and J lost 0 bases, with 12 bases between them. CDR3 size: 16 residues. CDR3 in amino acids: CASSLASAGANYGYTF. The CDR3 region has the DNA TGTGCCAGCAGCTTGGCCTCGGCGGGAGCTAACTATGGCTACACCTTC.

V usage is TRBV15 and J usage is TRBJ1-4, with D perhaps TRBD1 (5 bases). CDR3 length: 15 residues. The V end was cut by 0 bases, the J end by 7 bases, with 12 bases between. Germline assignment: CDR1 LNHNV and CDR2 YYDKDF (reference sequence). CDR3 nucleotides: TGTGCCACCAGCAGAGAAGCGGGGCTTGGTGAAAAACTGTTTTTT. Translating gives CATSREAGLGEKLFF. The whole variable domain, remainder taken from reference TRBV15 and TRBJ1-4, is DAMVIQNPRYQVTQFGKPVTLSCSQTLNHNVMYWYQQKSSQAPKLLFHYYDKDFNNEADTPDNFQSRRPNTSFCFLDIRSPGLGDTAMYLCATSREAGLGEKLFFGSGTQLSVL.

The chain couples TRBV11-2 to TRBJ2-5, with D perhaps matching TRBD2 (6 bases). The CDR3 contains 18 residues. Germline CDR1 SGHAT, CDR2 FQNNGV. V lost 1 base, J lost 4 bases, and 22 bases lay in between. The CDR3 sequence: CASSLVSGGRGRGETQYF. CDR3 nucleotides: TGTGCCAGCAGCTTAGTGTCAGGAGGGCGGGGCCGGGGAGAGACCCAGTACTTC.

This rearrangement joins TRBV6-6 to TRBJ1-1; 8 positions match TRBD1. Losses at the gene ends were 6 bases for V and 5 bases for J; bases not matched to a gene: 11. Germline V lookup: CDR1 MNHNY, CDR2 SVGAGI (reference sequence). The CDR3 is made up of 15 amino acids. DNA of the CDR3: TGTGCCAGCAGCGACAACCAGGGGGCGCGGACTGAAGCTTTCTTT. Translating it yields CASSDNQGARTEAFF.

The rearrangement joins TRBV4-2 to TRBJ2-3; D possibly matches TRBD1 or TRBD2 (5 bases each). V was clipped by 5 bases and J by 1 base, with 19 bases between them. The V gene's germline CDR1 is LGHNA and CDR2 YNFKEQ. This CDR3 is built from 17 residues. In nucleotides, the CDR3 is TGTGCCAGCAGCTACCCTCCGGGGCGGCCCGGCACAGATACGCAGTATTTT. It is translated as CASSYPPGRPGTDTQYF.

The CDR3 DNA reads as TGCGCCAGCAGCCAAGATCCCCCGGGACAGGGGTTAAGGAGCAATGAGCAGTTCTTC. Encoded protein: CASSQDPPGQGLRSNEQFF. The J gene is TRBJ2-1, the V gene TRBV4-3; 10 bases line up with TRBD1. The CDR3 is 19 residues long. Germline V gene lookup returns CDR1 LGHNA and CDR2 YSLEER. The V segment lost 0 bases and the J segment 6 bases; nucleotides outside the gene matches: 14.